One sample yielded the 6 T cell receptor beta chains listed below, sequenced in a study of shared clonotypes between healthy human individuals. TCRdb keeps only in-frame clones here, not all; method: immunoSEQ multiplex PCR. The repertoire holds just over 2,000,000 clones, around 95% seen once, with under 0.15% in the top ten. The specimen sequenced was naive CD4+ T cells sorted from blood. Sample subset: CD45RA+ positively selected. The receptor set was obtained from a young man in good health.

This clone was found once. This chain connects TRBV6-1 to TRBJ1-2, with 9 positions matching TRBD1. Trimming at V came to 7 bases and at J to 5 bases, leaving 2 bases not matched to a gene. The CDR3 consists of 12 residues. In germline, CDR1 is MNHNS, CDR2 SASEGT. The CDR3, as DNA: TGTGCCAGCAACGACAGGGGGTATGGCTACACCTTC. Amino acids: CASNDRGYGYTF.

The V call is TRBV5-8, the J call TRBJ1-2; TRBD1 is a possible D gene (5 bases). The CDR3 totals 15 residues. V was cut by 4 bases and J by 4 bases, with 17 bases left in between. Germline-derived CDR1 and CDR2 are SGHTS and YDEGEE. The CDR3: CASSPAGLLRYGYTF. CDR3 DNA: TGTGCCAGCAGCCCCGCAGGGCTCCTCCGCTATGGCTACACCTTC.

The sample holds a few counts of this clone. The chain combines TRBV9 with TRBJ1-2; D gene unclear. With 3 bases removed from V and 1 base from J, the gap between germline ends came to 7 bases. This CDR3 spans 13 amino acids. Germline V gene data show CDR1 as SGDLS and CDR2 as YYNGEE. The CDR3 bases are TGTGCCAGCAGCGGGGGTTTTAACTATGGCTACACCTTC. Its translation is CASSGGFNYGYTF.

The V call is TRBV7-9, the J call TRBJ1-1; tentative D call: TRBD1 (5 bases). CDR3 length: 13 residues. The V and J ends lost 7 bases and 5 bases respectively, with 14 bases between them. Germline V lookup: CDR1 SEHNR, CDR2 FQNEAQ (reference sequence). The CDR3 sequence is CASTQSGGTEAFF. Written as DNA, the CDR3 is TGTGCCAGCACTCAATCCGGGGGGACTGAAGCTTTCTTT.

This sequence joins TRBV2 and TRBJ1-6, with no clear D. Trimming removed 3 bases at V and 7 bases at J, with 10 bases between. Germline lookup yields CDR1 SNHLY and CDR2 FYNNEI. The CDR3 extends over 14 amino acids. Here the CDR3 DNA reads TGTGCCAGCAGTGAGAGGGTAGTCAATTCACCCCTCCACTTT. This codes for CASSERVVNSPLHF.

The chain combines TRBV6-5 with TRBJ1-5; 7 nucleotides match TRBD1. Germline CDR1 MNHEY, CDR2 SVGAGI. The CDR3 has 14 amino acids. After removal of 6 bases from V and 6 bases from J, the junction contained 8 bases not matched to a gene. The CDR3 here is CASSRTGRGQPQHF. Here the CDR3 DNA reads TGTGCCAGCAGCCGGACAGGACGGGGTCAGCCCCAGCATTTT.